This TCR beta chain was retrieved from a study of molecular identifiers for immune sequencing clone quantification. The authors built bulk TCR libraries by previously described methods with listed TCR primers. TCRdb fed the PCR reads into MiXCR, producing one record per CDR3 protein. This table has about 510,000 distinct CDR3 sequences, around 23% appearing once. The table lists this clonotype with many counts. Naive CD8 library inputs spanned about 17,000 to 1,100,000 sorted cells and 10%, 30% or 50% RNA. Sorting captured naive CD8 T cells as CD8+CD4-CCR7+CD45RA+. This CDR3 is 14 amino acids long. The sequencing input was naive CD8+ T cells from blood, with Jurkat cell RNA spiked in. Subset here: FACS-sorted CD8+CD4-CCR7+CD45RA+ naive T cells. This TCR was sampled from a human donor in good health. Some libraries in this study had Jurkat cell RNA spiked in. This rearrangement joins TRBV3-2 to TRBJ2-2. TRBV3-2 is a documented pseudogene. CDR3 residues: CASSPGVNTGELFF. The CDR3 region has the DNA TGTGCCAGCAGCCCTGGGGTGAACACCGGGGAGCTGTTTTTT.